The 21 T cell receptor beta chains below were found in one sample sequenced in a study of T cells in Graves' hyperthyroidism and ophthalmopathy. Amplification yielded TCR beta CDR3 regions, with RNA transcripts as the source. HTBI primers were used for first-round RT-PCR of the TCR CDR3. TCRdb analysed the multiplex PCR reads with MiXCR anew, one entry per CDR3 protein. The sample has approximately 700,000 distinct CDR3 sequences; roughly 17% are singletons. The sequencing input was blood. The receptors derive from a man between 18 and 35 years old with Graves' hyperthyroidism.

A remark on this clonotype: One base away lies a much larger clone, so this may be a sequencing read error. The V gene is TRBV2, the J gene TRBJ1-1; TRBD1 is a possible D gene (5 bases). CDR1 and CDR2 (germline): SNHLY, FYNNEI. The CDR3 runs to 13 residues. The CDR3 sequence: CVSSEGRNTEAFF. The CDR3 coding sequence is TGTGTCAGCAGCGAGGGACGGAACACTGAAGCTTTCTTT.

This clonotype was detected only a few times. The chain is built from TRBV20-1 and TRBJ2-1; 7 bases line up with TRBD2. Germline V gene sequence: CDR1 DFQATT, CDR2 SNEGSKA (reference sequence). Germline trimming cut 6 bases from V and 0 bases from J; bases unmatched to any gene: 2. The CDR3 loop spans 13 amino acids. The CDR3 DNA reads as TGCAGTGCCTGGACTAGCTCCTACAATGAGCAGTTCTTC. Translating it yields CSAWTSSYNEQFF.

The chain couples TRBV24-1 to TRBJ2-6; D gene uncertain. With 3 bases removed from V and 4 bases from J, the gap between germline ends came to 9 bases. The CDR3 runs 15 residues. Germline CDR1 is KGHDR and CDR2 is SFDVKD. The CDR3 coding sequence is TGTGCCACCAGTGATCAGGTGGAAGGGGCCAACGTCCTGACTTTC. Amino acids: CATSDQVEGANVLTF.

The chain carries TRBV6-2 or TRBV6-3 and TRBJ2-7; D may correspond to TRBD1 or TRBD2 (5 bases each). The CDR3 is 13 residues long. The V and J ends lost 6 bases and 6 bases respectively, with 15 bases between them. CDR1 and CDR2 (germline): MNHEY, SVGEGT. The CDR3 coding sequence is TGTGCCAGCAGCGTACGGGGCACCTGCGAGCAGTACTTC. It translates to CASSVRGTCEQYF.

The chain joins TRBV6-1 to TRBJ2-4, with a possible D match to TRBD2 (5 bases). There are 13 residues in the CDR3. The V and J ends lost 3 bases and 9 bases respectively, with 12 bases between them. Germline CDR1 and CDR2: MNHNS and SASEGT. CDR3 coding DNA: TGTGCCAGCAGTGACGGCGGAGAGGGCATTCAGTACTTC. It is translated as CASSDGGEGIQYF.

The CDR3 protein is CASRQGQSMNTEAFF. CDR3 nucleotides: TGTGCCAGCAGACAGGGGCAGTCGATGAACACTGAAGCTTTCTTT. The genes are TRBV6-2 or TRBV6-3 and TRBJ1-1; 7 positions match TRBD1. Germline lookup yields CDR1 MNHEY and CDR2 SVGEGT. The CDR3 covers 15 residues. V lost 6 bases, J lost 0 bases, and 7 bases stayed unmatched.

This clonotype was seen more than once but under ten times. V is TRBV6-1 and J is TRBJ2-2, with 7 bases aligning to TRBD1. The germline V gene has CDR1 MNHNS and CDR2 SASEGT. The CDR3 length is 15 residues. V lost 5 bases to trimming and J lost 6 bases; unmatched junction nucleotides: 9. DNA of the CDR3: TGTGCCAGCAGTAAGACAGGGTTCTACCCCGGGGAGCTGTTTTTT. It specifies CASSKTGFYPGELFF.

This clonotype has at least ten counts. The rearrangement joins TRBV2 to TRBJ2-7; 8 bases fit TRBD2. Germline assignment: CDR1 SNHLY and CDR2 FYNNEI. V was pared by 3 bases and J by 0 bases, with 4 bases of the junction left unmatched. The CDR3 consists of 15 residues. The CDR3 protein is CASSESGSSSYEQYF. The CDR3 nucleotides are TGTGCCAGCAGTGAGAGCGGGAGTAGCTCCTACGAGCAGTACTTC.

This clonotype has a count of ten or more. The chain combines TRBV27 with TRBJ2-3; perhaps TRBD1 as D (7 bases). Between the trimmed V and J ends, which lost 4 bases and 2 bases, there was a span of 25 bases. This CDR3 contains 19 residues. Germline assignment: CDR1 MNHEY and CDR2 SMNVEV (reference sequence). CDR3 nucleotides: TGTGCCAGCAGTTCCCCCAGTTTTGGCGGGACAGAGGACACAGATACGCAGTATTTT. It yields the protein CASSSPSFGGTEDTDTQYF.

The chain joins TRBV10-3 to TRBJ1-2; 7 bases are shared with TRBD1. Trimming cost V 4 bases and J 7 bases; bases outside gene matches: 12. CDR3 length: 15 residues. Looked up from germline, CDR1 is ENHRY and CDR2 is SYGVKD. The CDR3 region is CAISAPTGLGPGYTF. The CDR3 bases are TGTGCCATCAGTGCCCCGACAGGGTTGGGGCCTGGCTACACCTTC.

This clonotype was recorded many times. The rearrangement uses TRBV28 and TRBJ1-1, with TRBD1 matching 8 bases. Germline values: CDR1 MDHEN, CDR2 SYDVKM. The trim removed 7 bases at V and 4 bases at J, leaving 5 bases unmatched. The CDR3 is 13 amino acids. As DNA, the CDR3 is TGTGCCAGCACTAGCACAGGGGGCACTGAAGCTTTCTTT. This gives the protein CASTSTGGTEAFF.

This clonotype was seen many times. The V call is TRBV9, the J call TRBJ1-2; D possibly corresponds to TRBD1 (5 bases). The CDR3 extends over 13 amino acids. CDR1 and CDR2 (germline): SGDLS, YYNGEE. V dropped 2 bases and J dropped 8 bases, with 13 bases sitting between them. This CDR3 reads CASSVGSNRGYTF. CDR3 DNA sequence: TGTGCCAGCAGCGTCGGCAGTAACAGGGGCTACACCTTC.

This clonotype was found many times. The rearrangement uses TRBV28 and TRBJ2-5; D gene unclear. The V and J ends lost 3 bases and 5 bases respectively, with 22 bases between them. The germline V gene has CDR1 MDHEN and CDR2 SYDVKM. The CDR3 totals 17 residues. CDR3 amino acids: CASSLAQPTRATETQYF. CDR3 sequence (DNA): TGTGCCAGCAGTTTGGCGCAGCCCACCCGGGCTACTGAGACCCAGTACTTC.

The chain combines TRBV9 with TRBJ1-1; D not certain. With 0 bases removed from V and 3 bases from J, the gap between germline ends came to 15 bases. CDR1 and CDR2 from the germline V gene are SGDLS and YYNGEE. The CDR3 spans 16 residues. The CDR3 region is CASSVGDPLWDTEAFF. CDR3 DNA: TGTGCCAGCAGCGTAGGTGACCCCCTCTGGGACACTGAAGCTTTCTTT. Full variable domain (rest looked up from reference TRBV9 and TRBJ1-1): DSGVTQTPKHLITATGQRVTLRCSPRSGDLSVYWYQQSLDQGLQFLIQYYNGEERAKGNILERFSAQQFPDLHSELNLSSLELGDSALYFCASSVGDPLWDTEAFFGQGTRLTVV.

Written as DNA, the CDR3 is TGTGCCAGCAGCCAAGAAGTAGCAGGCCACTCTGGAAACACCATATATTTT. Amino acids: CASSQEVAGHSGNTIYF. The chain is built from TRBV4-2 and TRBJ1-3; D gene ambiguous. The V gene's germline CDR1 is LGHNA and CDR2 YNFKEQ. V was shortened by 0 bases and J by 0 bases, with 12 bases between the two germline ends. The CDR3 covers 17 residues.

This clonotype was detected ten times or more. The J gene is TRBJ1-2, the V gene TRBV20-1; 8 nucleotides align to TRBD1. This CDR3 comprises 12 residues. Germline values: CDR1 DFQATT, CDR2 SNEGSKA (reference sequence). Germline trimming cut 7 bases from V and 6 bases from J; bases unmatched to any gene: 7. CDR3 residues: CSGSRGLHGYTF. CDR3 nucleotide sequence: TGCAGTGGTTCCAGGGGGCTTCATGGCTACACCTTC.

The chain combines TRBV19 with TRBJ1-5, with a possible D match to TRBD1 (6 bases). Between the trimmed V and J ends, which lost 7 bases and 10 bases, there was a span of 17 bases. The CDR3 contains 13 residues. The germline V gene encodes CDR1 LNHDA and CDR2 SQIVND (reference sequence). The CDR3 nucleotides read TGTGCCAGTAATCAGGGGCGGATCGATCCCCAGCATTTT. It is translated as CASNQGRIDPQHF.

This clonotype was found many times. The chain combines TRBV3-1 with TRBJ2-7; 11 nucleotides agree with TRBD2. The V gene's germline CDR1 is LGHDT and CDR2 YNNKEL (reference sequence). V shed 5 bases and J 2 bases; nucleotides not matched to a gene: 5. The CDR3 runs to 15 residues. The CDR3 nucleotides are TGTGCCAGCAGCAGTCCTAGCGGGAGGCCCTACGAGCAGTACTTC. Protein: CASSSPSGRPYEQYF.

This chain links TRBV15 with TRBJ1-3; no definite D call. The CDR3 sequence is 16 residues long. With 0 bases removed from V and 0 bases from J, the gap between germline ends came to 9 bases. The germline V gene has CDR1 LNHNV and CDR2 YYDKDF (reference sequence). CDR3 in amino acids: CATSRERATSGNTIYF. CDR3 DNA: TGTGCCACCAGCAGAGAGAGGGCGACCTCTGGAAACACCATATATTTT.

The chain joins TRBV29-1 to TRBJ2-2; D unresolved. Trimming removed 5 bases from V and 1 base from J, with 5 bases in between. This CDR3 comprises 12 residues. Per the germline V gene, CDR1 is SQVTM and CDR2 is ANQGSEA. The CDR3 DNA follows: TGCAGCGTTTATAGGAACACCGGGGAGCTGTTTTTT. It translates to CSVYRNTGELFF.

This clonotype appeared a single time. The chain recombines TRBV30 with TRBJ2-6, with 14 bases identical to TRBD2. The CDR3 totals 18 residues. Germline V gene sequence: CDR1 GTSNPN, CDR2 SVGIG (reference sequence). V lost 4 bases, J lost 4 bases, and 9 bases stayed unmatched. DNA for the CDR3: TGTGCCTGGAATCCGGGACTAGCGGGAGTCTCGGGGGCCAACGTCCTGACTTTC. It translates to CAWNPGLAGVSGANVLTF.